This T cell receptor (beta chain) was found in a study of blood T cell repertoires in COVID-19. Study-level information: The United States, Italy and Spain provided the acute and convalescent COVID-19 samples. PBMCs, B-cell-depleted T cells, or T cells were the source of the cDNA or gDNA that made up the material.

Libraries were prepared by immunoSEQ multiplex PCR; TCRdb keeps only in-frame clonotypes and omits some of them. The table records about 50,000 clones, about 82% of them present only once. This CDR3 spans 12 amino acids. Trimming stripped 6 bases from V and 7 bases from J, with 13 bases between. The source material was peripheral blood. The chain carries TRBV12-3 or TRBV12-4 and TRBJ2-7; tentative D call: TRBD2 (5 bases). The clonotype comes from a human donor in a cohort sampled during active COVID-19. CDR3 DNA: TGTGCCAGCAGACGCGGACCGGGGGAGCAGTACTTC. The encoded protein is CASRRGPGEQYF.